This entry features one T cell receptor beta chain sequence. These data come from a study of cytomegalovirus exposure and HLA in healthy donors. PCR involved 60 Vbeta and 13 Jbeta primers. Assay: immunoSEQ multiplex PCR; the TCRdb copy retains only in-frame clones and omits some. The sample's table shows 90,000 to 130,000 clones. Sequencing was done on a sample of PBMCs. This TCR derives from a man in his forties or fifties in good health and CMV-seropositive.

The CDR3 coding sequence is TGTGCCAGCAGCCCCCAGGGACTCTATGGCTACACCTTC. It is translated as CASSPQGLYGYTF. V usage is TRBV9 and J usage is TRBJ1-2; the D gene is possibly TRBD1 (5 bases). Per germline, CDR1 SGDLS and CDR2 YYNGEE. This CDR3 region has 13 residues. The V end lost 4 bases, the J end lost 4 bases, and 11 bases lay between the germline ends.